The next 16 T cell receptor gamma chains were all read from a single sample in a study of gamma delta lymphoproliferative disorders and STAT genes. TCRdb re-called the multiplex PCR reads via CATT. Of around 1,000 gamma-chain clones in the sample, about 20% are singletons; the top ten hold approximately 40%. PBMCs from patients and controls supplied the genomic DNA for sequencing. The sequenced material came from blood. The receptors come from a human donor in good health.

In its sample, this clone is medium-sized (0.01 to 0.1%). It is likely a read error: a sequence one base away is far more abundant. Other nucleotide sequences in the sample specify the same CDR3. The chain recombines TRGV4 with TRGJP. TCRdb is silent on the J gene; assignment here came from matching the DNA to germline. This CDR3 region has 21 residues. After removal of 0 bases from V and 7 bases from J, the junction contained 18 bases not matched to a gene. CDR1 is EGSTGY and CDR2 is YDSYTSSV in the germline V gene. The DNA of the CDR3 is TGTGCCACCTGGGATGGGCACACGAACCGAGTTGAGGAGTTGGGCAAAAAAATCAAGGTATTT. Translating gives CATWDGHTNRVEELGKKIKVF.

This clone is categorized as medium-sized. This sequence joins TRGV2 and TRGJ1 or TRGJ2. Since TCRdb gives no J gene, matching the DNA to germline was used here to assign it. This CDR3 spans 14 amino acids. CDR1 is EGSNGY and CDR2 is YDSYNSKV in the germline V gene. Trimming cost V 2 bases and J 0 bases; bases outside gene matches: 4. CDR3 nucleotide sequence: TGTGCCACCTGGGACGTGCCGAATTATTATAAGAAACTCTTT. It is translated as CATWDVPNYYKKLF.

A remark on this clone: The junction shows a germline mismatch at one end, possibly a read error. J is TRGJ1 or TRGJ2 and V is TRGV10. The J gene, left out of TCRdb, was set here by checking the DNA against germline. TRGV10 is flagged as an ORF with uncertain function. This CDR3 has 10 amino acids. The CDR3 bases are TGCGCGGGAGTTTATTATAAGAAACTCTTT. Amino acids: CAGVYYKKLF.

Of note for this clone: TCRdb has a much larger clone's protein, which differs at residue 12 from the translation of this DNA, likely because of a read error; what is shown is the protein translated from the DNA. The V and J genes are TRGV4 and TRGJP. TCRdb carries no J gene annotation; the J gene was assigned here by matching the DNA with germline. The CDR3 totals 21 residues. V shed 0 bases, J shed 6 bases, and the junction held 17 bases outside the gene matches. CDR1 EGSTGY and CDR2 YDSYTSSV come from the germline V gene. This CDR3 is CATWDGHTNRVGELGKKIKVF. CDR3 coding DNA: TGTGCCACCTGGGATGGGCACACGAACCGAGTTGGAGAGTTGGGCAAAAAAATCAAGGTATTT.

The chain combines TRGV4 with TRGJ1 or TRGJ2. TCRdb gives no J gene; it was assigned here by matching the DNA to germline. Germline V lookup: CDR1 EGSTGY, CDR2 YDSYTSSV. V shed 9 bases, J shed 2 bases, and the junction held 7 bases outside the gene matches. The length of the CDR3 is 12 residues. The CDR3 sequence: CATPLHYYKKLF. CDR3 sequence (DNA): TGTGCCACCCCCCTCCATTATTATAAGAAACTCTTT.

In this sample, this clone is medium-sized. J is TRGJ1 or TRGJ2 and V is TRGV9. The J gene was missing in TCRdb and was found by matching the end of the DNA to germline. The V and J ends lost 2 bases and 0 bases, in that order; junction bases with no gene match: 10. This CDR3 is built from 16 residues. Germline CDR1 and CDR2: GITISATS and ISYDGTV (reference sequence). CDR3 region: CALWEGPAQNYYKKLF. DNA for the CDR3: TGTGCCTTGTGGGAGGGTCCCGCCCAGAATTATTATAAGAAACTCTTT.

By frequency in the sample, this clone is medium-sized. The chain is built from TRGV3 and TRGJ1 or TRGJ2. TCRdb lists no J gene, so it was determined here by aligning the DNA to germline. V was pared by 1 base and J by 1 base, with 4 bases of the junction left unmatched. Per the germline V gene, CDR1 is VTNTFY and CDR2 is YDVSTARD (reference sequence). There are 14 residues in the CDR3. CDR3 nucleotide sequence: TGTGCCACCTGGGACAGCAAAAATTATTATAAGAAACTCTTT. Protein product: CATWDSKNYYKKLF.

Of note for this clone: It is unclear where the CDR3 begins or ends on the DNA, so no DNA is shown, and the CDR3 is as TCRdb lists it. There is no J gene call, but TRGV10 is given as the V gene. TRGV10 is treated as an ORF (open reading frame) with a function not yet certain. Inclusive of both ends, the CDR3 amounts to 14 amino acids. The CDR3 loop reads CAAWANSLAVEQHF.

Turning to this clone: TCRdb assigns this DNA the protein of a much larger clone, which departs from its translation at residue 19; this likely reflects a read error, and the protein shown comes from translating the DNA. Called V gene: TRGV4; the J gene was not called. This CDR3 has 21 amino acids. Germline loops: CDR1 EGSTGY, CDR2 YDSYTSSV. Written as DNA, the CDR3 is TGTGCCACCTGGGATGGGCACACGAACCGAGTTGAAGAGTTGGGCAAAAAAATCAGGGTATTT. As protein: CATWDGHTNRVEELGKKIRVF.

The chain joins TRGV5 to TRGJ1 or TRGJ2. TCRdb is silent on the J gene; assignment here came from matching the DNA to germline. CDR1 VINAFY and CDR2 YDVSNSKD come from the germline V gene. V shed 0 bases and J 3 bases; nucleotides not matched to a gene: 5. This CDR3 contains 14 residues. DNA for the CDR3: TGTGCCACCTGGGACAGGCCTTGTTATTATAAGAAACTCTTT. Translated, it gives CATWDRPCYYKKLF.

This clone counts as medium-sized. The chain employs TRGV3 and TRGJ1 or TRGJ2. TCRdb offers no J gene call, so here the DNA was matched to germline to obtain one. With V trimmed by 0 bases and J by 7 bases, 9 bases remained unmatched. The CDR3 covers 14 residues. CDR1 VTNTFY and CDR2 YDVSTARD come from the germline V gene (reference sequence). The CDR3 DNA reads TGTGCCACCTGGGACAGGCTGGGGAGCTATAAGAAACTCTTT. Protein: CATWDRLGSYKKLF.

This clone is termed medium-sized. The chain combines TRGV2 with TRGJ1 or TRGJ2. The J gene comes from matching the DNA to germline here; TCRdb lacks it. Germline V lookup: CDR1 EGSNGY, CDR2 YDSYNSKV. The CDR3 spans 14 residues. Unmatched junction bases numbered 4, after V lost 2 bases and J lost 0 bases. CDR3 amino acids: CATWDDSNYYKKLF. DNA of the CDR3: TGTGCCACCTGGGACGATTCGAATTATTATAAGAAACTCTTT.

This clone came up a few times. TCRdb assigns this DNA the protein of a much larger clone, which departs from its translation at residue 7; this likely reflects a read error, and the protein shown comes from translating the DNA. This chain links TRGV2 with TRGJP2. The J gene, not given by TCRdb, was assigned here from a germline match of the nucleotide sequence. The CDR3 contains 14 residues. Germline-derived CDR1 and CDR2 are EGSNGY and YDSYNSKV. V trimming: 0 bases; J trimming: 5 bases; junction bases outside the gene matches: 3. The CDR3 DNA is TGTGCCACCTGGGACGGGCAAAGTGATTGGATCAAGACGTTT. Encoded protein: CATWDGQSDWIKTF.

The chain has TRGV10 and TRGJP1. The J gene, absent from TCRdb, was called here by matching the DNA to germline. TRGV10 is treated as an ORF (open reading frame) with a function not yet certain. This CDR3 has 15 amino acids. The junction had 19 bases not matched to a gene; V was cut back by 8 bases and J by 12 bases. This CDR3 is CAAWDGGGAYRFKIF. The CDR3 coding sequence is TGTGCTGCGTGGGATGGGGGAGGGGCATATAGGTTCAAGATATTT.

Relative to its sample, this clone is medium-sized. The chain employs TRGV5 and TRGJ1 or TRGJ2. TCRdb does not report a J gene; here it was assigned by matching the DNA to germline references. Germline CDR1 VINAFY, CDR2 YDVSNSKD. This CDR3 is built from 11 residues. Trimming removed 3 bases from V and 6 bases from J; junction bases left unmatched: 2. The CDR3: CATWDLYKKLF. The DNA of the CDR3 is TGTGCCACCTGGGACCTTTATAAGAAACTCTTT.

V is TRGV11 and J is TRGJP1. TCRdb leaves out the J gene; it was filled in here by matching the DNA to germline. TRGV11 is marked as an open reading frame, function uncertain. The CDR3 totals 18 residues. Trimming cost V 2 bases and J 0 bases; bases outside gene matches: 9. CDR3 in amino acids: CACWIRRDVHTTGWFKIF. The DNA for the CDR3 is TGTGCCTGCTGGATTAGGCGTGACGTACATACCACTGGTTGGTTCAAGATATTT.